Listed here are 22 T cell receptor beta chains from one sample, sequenced in a study of cytomegalovirus exposure and HLA in healthy donors. Assay used: immunoSEQ multiplex PCR; TCRdb lists only in-frame clones, some missing. Among 100,000 to 120,000 clones listed, around 95% were seen once. The source material was PBMCs. The receptor set was obtained from a woman younger than 30 in good health and CMV-seronegative.

This CDR3 reads CASSQNPVAGGNQPQHF. CDR3 sequence (DNA): TGTGCCAGCAGCCAAAACCCCGTGGCAGGGGGCAATCAGCCCCAGCATTTT. The chain combines TRBV4-2 with TRBJ1-5; tentatively, D is TRBD1 (6 bases). The CDR3 extends over 17 amino acids. Germline V gene sequence: CDR1 LGHNA, CDR2 YNFKEQ. Trimming took off 2 bases at V and 2 bases at J, with 16 bases between the two ends.

The chain uses TRBV11-2 and TRBJ1-1; 7 bases agree with TRBD1. The CDR3 is 13 residues long. In germline, CDR1 is SGHAT, CDR2 FQNNGV. The V segment lost 3 bases and the J segment 5 bases; nucleotides outside the gene matches: 3. Here the CDR3 DNA reads TGTGCCAGCAGCTTGGACAGGCGGACTGAAGCTTTCTTT. Translated: CASSLDRRTEAFF. Variable domain in full (rest from reference TRBV11-2 and TRBJ1-1): EAGVAQSPRYKIIEKRQSVAFWCNPISGHATLYWYQQILGQGPKLLIQFQNNGVVDDSQLPKDRFSAERLKGVDSTLKIQPAKLEDSAVYLCASSLDRRTEAFFGQGTRLTVV.

The V call is TRBV2, the J call TRBJ1-2; 10 bases match TRBD1. This CDR3 is built from 13 residues. The junction had 4 bases not matched to a gene; V was cut back by 4 bases and J by 8 bases. CDR1 is SNHLY and CDR2 is FYNNEI in the germline V gene. CDR3 nucleotides: TGTGCCAGCAGTGGGGACAGGGGCGGGGGCTACACCTTC. Its translation is CASSGDRGGGYTF.

The table lists this clone with a count of one. The chain is built from TRBV7-2 and TRBJ2-5; 9 bases line up with TRBD2. CDR1 is SGHTA and CDR2 is FQGNSA in the germline V gene. Trimming took 5 bases from V and 5 from J; bases not matched to a gene: 9. The CDR3 extends over 15 amino acids. The chain's CDR3 is CASSGSGGWVETQYF. The CDR3, as DNA: TGTGCCAGCAGCGGGAGCGGGGGGTGGGTGGAGACCCAGTACTTC.

This clone came up a few times. The chain recombines TRBV6-4 with TRBJ2-1; 7 nucleotides line up with TRBD2. The V gene's germline CDR1 is MRHNA and CDR2 SNTAGT. Trimming removed 0 bases from V and 6 bases from J; junction bases left unmatched: 2. The CDR3 totals 14 residues. The CDR3 region is CASSDSGTTNEQFF. In nucleotides, the CDR3 is TGTGCCAGCAGTGACTCTGGGACTACCAATGAGCAGTTCTTC.

This clone was seen more than once but under ten times. This chain connects TRBV4-3 to TRBJ1-2, with TRBD1 as a possible D gene (5 bases). Germline V CDR1 and CDR2: LGHNA, YSLEER. V lost 1 base to trimming and J lost 8 bases, with 20 bases between them. CDR3 size: 16 residues. In nucleotides, the CDR3 is TGCGCCAGCAGCCAAGTTTCAAGGGGTGGGACTGGCGGCTACACCTTC. The encoded protein is CASSQVSRGGTGGYTF.

The rearrangement links TRBV9 to TRBJ2-5; TRBD2 matches 14 bases. Germline V gene sequence: CDR1 SGDLS, CDR2 YYNGEE. J lost 4 bases, V lost 4 bases, and 6 bases had no gene match. The CDR3 length is 16 residues. DNA for the CDR3: TGTGCCAGCAGCCACAGGGGGACTAGCGGGGGAGAGACCCAGTACTTC. It is translated as CASSHRGTSGGETQYF.

This chain uses TRBV19 with TRBJ2-5; 8 bases fit TRBD2. The V gene end was trimmed by 9 bases and the J gene end by 1 base; junction bases not matched to a gene: 7. Germline V gene data show CDR1 as LNHDA and CDR2 as SQIVND (reference sequence). This CDR3 spans 14 amino acids. The CDR3 loop reads CASRPRGGQETQYF. In DNA, the CDR3 is TGTGCCAGCCGCCCTCGGGGGGGCCAAGAGACCCAGTACTTC.

This rearrangement joins TRBV7-3 to TRBJ2-2; D is unresolved. This CDR3 is built from 14 residues. V lost 4 bases to trimming and J lost 1 base, with 7 bases between them. Per the germline V gene, CDR1 is SGHTA and CDR2 is FQGTGA. The CDR3 DNA is TGTGCCAGCAGCTACATAAGGAACACCGGGGAGCTGTTTTTT. Its translation: CASSYIRNTGELFF.

The V gene is TRBV5-1, the J gene TRBJ2-1; D is possibly TRBD1 (5 bases). The CDR3 runs 16 residues. The germline V gene encodes CDR1 SGHRS and CDR2 YFSETQ. The V gene lost 2 bases and the J gene lost 0 bases, with 12 bases spanning the gap. In DNA, the CDR3 is TGCGCCAGCAGCTTCGATGGACACCTCTCCTACAATGAGCAGTTCTTC. Encoded protein: CASSFDGHLSYNEQFF.

CDR3 loop: CASSVGLAKYQETQYF. The CDR3 DNA follows: TGTGCCAGCAGCGTCGGACTAGCGAAGTACCAAGAGACCCAGTACTTC. The chain links TRBV9 to TRBJ2-5, with 9 bases aligning to TRBD2. The CDR3 runs 16 residues. V lost 2 bases, J lost 0 bases, and 5 bases stayed unmatched. Germline CDR1 SGDLS, CDR2 YYNGEE.

The chain recombines TRBV7-9 with TRBJ1-1; D may be TRBD1 (5 bases). Germline V lookup: CDR1 SEHNR, CDR2 FQNEAQ (reference sequence). Trimming shortened V by 6 bases and J by 0 bases, and 14 bases separated the two germline ends. The CDR3 runs to 15 residues. CDR3 residues: CASSPERQMNTEAFF. The CDR3 nucleotides are TGTGCCAGCAGTCCAGAGCGACAGATGAACACTGAAGCTTTCTTT.

This chain links TRBV7-8 with TRBJ2-7; TRBD1 aligns across 9 bases. Germline trimming cut 5 bases from V and 7 bases from J; bases unmatched to any gene: 6. Looked up from germline, CDR1 is SGHVS and CDR2 is FQNEAQ. CDR3 length: 13 amino acids. The CDR3: CASSLRQGGEQYF. As DNA, the CDR3 is TGTGCCAGCAGCCTGCGACAGGGGGGGGAGCAGTACTTC. Based on the CDR3 plus reference TRBV7-8 and TRBJ2-7, the full variable domain is GAGVSQSPRYKVAKRGQDVALRCDPISGHVSLFWYQQALGQGPEFLTYFQNEAQLDKSGLPSDRFFAERPEGSVSTLKIQRTQQEDSAVYLCASSLRQGGEQYFGPGTRLTVT.

The chain carries TRBV9 and TRBJ2-7; 10 bases agree with TRBD1. This CDR3 has 15 residues. Looked up from germline, CDR1 is SGDLS and CDR2 is YYNGEE. J was trimmed by 3 bases and V by 0 bases; bases with no gene match: 3. In DNA, the CDR3 is TGTGCCAGCAGCGTAGCGGGACAGGGGAACTACGAGCAGTACTTC. Amino acid sequence: CASSVAGQGNYEQYF.

The chain uses TRBV5-1 and TRBJ2-6, with TRBD1 matching over 7 bases. The V gene's germline CDR1 is SGHRS and CDR2 YFSETQ. After removal of 3 bases from V and 0 bases from J, the junction contained 3 bases not matched to a gene. The CDR3 length is 16 residues. The CDR3 DNA sequence: TGCGCCAGCAGCTGGGGACAGTTCTCTGGGGCCAACGTCCTGACTTTC. This translates into CASSWGQFSGANVLTF.

The chain links TRBV1 to TRBJ2-7; the table gives TRBD2 as D, unverified against the DNA. TRBV1 is shown as a pseudogene. The CDR3 has 16 amino acids. The CDR3 loop reads CTSSQEITSGGFKQYF. CDR3 nucleotides: TGCACCAGCAGCCAAGAAATTACTAGCGGGGGGTTCAAGCAGTACTTC.

The chain carries TRBV7-9 and TRBJ2-7; TRBD2 might be the D (6 bases). The CDR3 runs to 13 residues. V dropped 3 bases and J dropped 4 bases, with 10 bases sitting between them. The germline gives CDR1 SEHNR, CDR2 FQNEAQ (reference sequence). CDR3 in DNA: TGTGCCAGCAGCTTCGAGGGGAGGTACGAGCAGTACTTC. It yields the protein CASSFEGRYEQYF.

The chain is built from TRBV18 and TRBJ1-4, with 8 bases lining up with TRBD1. The CDR3 consists of 15 residues. V lost 5 bases and J lost 3; bases outside the gene matches: 5. Germline CDR1 and CDR2: KGHSH and LQKENI. The CDR3 region has the DNA TGTGCCAGCTCAGCGGACAGGGCATCTAATGAAAAACTGTTTTTT. Translated, it gives CASSADRASNEKLFF.

This chain uses TRBV4-1 with TRBJ2-7; 12 bases fit TRBD1. Germline V gene data show CDR1 as MGHRA and CDR2 as YSYEKL. This CDR3 comprises 15 residues. V dropped 3 bases and J dropped 2; count of bases not matched to a gene: 2. CDR3: CASSQGDRGPYEQYF. As DNA, the CDR3 is TGCGCCAGCAGCCAGGGGGACAGGGGGCCCTACGAGCAGTACTTC.

The chain is built from TRBV4-2 and TRBJ2-7, with D perhaps TRBD2 (6 bases). The V gene lost 0 bases and the J gene lost 6 bases, with 15 bases spanning the gap. This CDR3 has 15 amino acids. CDR1 LGHNA and CDR2 YNFKEQ come from the germline V gene. In DNA form, the CDR3 reads TGTGCCAGCAGCCAAGATTTTGGGGGGTGGGGCGAGCAGTACTTC. Translated: CASSQDFGGWGEQYF.

The CDR3 DNA sequence: TGTGCCAGCCGGACAGGGAGGGCATCAGGTACCGGGGAGCTGTTTTTT. Translating it yields CASRTGRASGTGELFF. The gene calls are TRBV11-2 and TRBJ2-2; D possibly corresponds to TRBD1 (8 bases). V was cut by 8 bases and J by 5 bases, with 21 bases left in between. CDR1 is SGHAT, CDR2 FQNNGV, per germline. The CDR3 loop spans 16 amino acids.

The rearrangement joins TRBV20-1 to TRBJ1-1; D remains unclear. V gave up 3 bases and J gave up 11 bases, with 10 bases separating them. This CDR3 has 10 residues. The germline gives CDR1 DFQATT, CDR2 SNEGSKA (reference sequence). The CDR3 protein is CSASIPGAFF. The DNA for the CDR3 is TGCAGTGCTAGTATTCCGGGGGCTTTCTTT.